This T cell receptor beta chain appears in the sequencing data of a study of post-analysis software for immune sequencing data. Libraries were made from TCR beta cDNA, and they carried unique molecular identifiers. One entry per CDR3 protein, called by TCRdb with MiXCR from the PCR reads. The table lists about 680,000 distinct CDR3 sequences, 55% to 70% of them singletons. The sequenced sample consisted of blood. The receptor's source is a girl aged 2 to 9 with multiple sclerosis.

The CDR3 is CASSRRQGPETQYF. DNA for the CDR3: TGTGCCAGCAGCCGACGACAGGGGCCAGAGACCCAGTACTTC. V usage is TRBV7-9 and J usage is TRBJ2-5, with 8 bases identical to TRBD1. In germline, CDR1 is SEHNR, CDR2 FQNEAQ (reference sequence). The CDR3 runs to 14 residues. Unmatched junction bases numbered 6, after V lost 5 bases and J lost 4 bases.